The entry below gives a single T cell receptor beta chain sequence along with its context. Its antigen remains unknown. Trimming removed 3 bases at V and 8 bases at J, with 19 bases between. The CDR3 sequence is 15 residues long. Germline loops: CDR1 MNHEY, CDR2 SMNVEV (reference sequence). This sample is part of a study of shared clonotypes between healthy human individuals. Study results and limitations: Some naive CD4 clonotypes, 5% to 5.5%, turned up in common across several donors.

Splitting of each subset's genomic DNA was done evenly across several immunoSEQ plates. Produced via immunoSEQ multiplex PCR; TCRdb's table is partial and in-frame only. The sample comprises about 2 million clones, about 95% of which are singletons, and approximately 1.2% rests with the top ten. CD45RO-negative, CCR7-selected cells formed the naive CD8 fraction, which excluded terminally differentiated effector memory CD45RA+ cells. The clonotype comes from a man aged 18 to 29 in good health. The sample consisted of naive CD8+ T cells sorted from blood. This sequence joins TRBV27 and TRBJ1-1; D might be TRBD1 (5 bases). The CDR3 sequence: CASSFRPGMGVEAFF. CDR3 nucleotides: TGTGCCAGCAGTTTCCGACCCGGAATGGGGGTGGAAGCTTTCTTT.